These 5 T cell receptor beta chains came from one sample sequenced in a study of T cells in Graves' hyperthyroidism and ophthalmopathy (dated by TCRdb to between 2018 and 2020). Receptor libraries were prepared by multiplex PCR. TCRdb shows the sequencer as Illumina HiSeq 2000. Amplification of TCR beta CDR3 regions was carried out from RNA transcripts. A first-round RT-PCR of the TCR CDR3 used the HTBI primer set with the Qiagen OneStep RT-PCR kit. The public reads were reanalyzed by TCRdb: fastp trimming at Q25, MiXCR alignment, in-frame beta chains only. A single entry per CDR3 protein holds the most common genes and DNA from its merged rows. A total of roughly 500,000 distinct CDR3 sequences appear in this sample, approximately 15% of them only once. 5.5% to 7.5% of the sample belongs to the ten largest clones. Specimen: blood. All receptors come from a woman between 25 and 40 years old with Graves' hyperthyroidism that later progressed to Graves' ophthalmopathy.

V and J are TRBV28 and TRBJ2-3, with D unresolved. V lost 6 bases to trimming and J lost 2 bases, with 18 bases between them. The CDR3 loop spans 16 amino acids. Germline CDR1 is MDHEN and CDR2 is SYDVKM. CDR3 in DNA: TGTGCCAGCAGCCCACATCGGATAGGGATCACAGATACGCAGTATTTT. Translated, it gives CASSPHRIGITDTQYF. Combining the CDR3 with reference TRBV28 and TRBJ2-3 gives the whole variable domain DVKVTQSSRYLVKRTGEKVFLECVQDMDHENMFWYRQDPGLGLRLIYFSYDVKMKEKGDIPEGYSVSREKKERFSLILESASTNQTSMYLCASSPHRIGITDTQYFGPGTRLTVL.

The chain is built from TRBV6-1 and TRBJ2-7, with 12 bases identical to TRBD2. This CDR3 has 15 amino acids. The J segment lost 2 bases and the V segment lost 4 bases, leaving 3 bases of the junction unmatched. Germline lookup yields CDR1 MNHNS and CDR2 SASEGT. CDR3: CASSGTSGTAYEQYF. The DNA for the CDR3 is TGTGCCAGCAGTGGGACTAGCGGGACAGCCTACGAGCAGTACTTC.

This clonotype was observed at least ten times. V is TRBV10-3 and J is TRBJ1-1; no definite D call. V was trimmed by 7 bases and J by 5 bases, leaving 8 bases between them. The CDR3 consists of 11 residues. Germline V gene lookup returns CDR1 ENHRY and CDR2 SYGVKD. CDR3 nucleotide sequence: TGTGCCATCAAGTGGGAAACTGAAGCTTTCTTT. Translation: CAIKWETEAFF.

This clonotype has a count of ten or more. In DNA form, the CDR3 reads TGTGCCAGCAGTTTTCTGAACACTGAAGCTTTCTTT. This gives the protein CASSFLNTEAFF. The rearrangement joins TRBV12-3 or TRBV12-4 to TRBJ1-1; D unresolved. The CDR3 sequence is 12 residues long. Deletions cut 3 bases from V and 0 bases from J, with 2 bases between.

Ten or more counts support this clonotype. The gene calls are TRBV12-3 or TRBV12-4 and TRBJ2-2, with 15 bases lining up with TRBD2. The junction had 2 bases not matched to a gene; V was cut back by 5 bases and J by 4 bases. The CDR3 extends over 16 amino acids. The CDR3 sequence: CASSRGLAGGTGELFF. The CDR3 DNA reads TGTGCCAGCAGTAGGGGACTAGCGGGAGGCACCGGGGAGCTGTTTTTT.